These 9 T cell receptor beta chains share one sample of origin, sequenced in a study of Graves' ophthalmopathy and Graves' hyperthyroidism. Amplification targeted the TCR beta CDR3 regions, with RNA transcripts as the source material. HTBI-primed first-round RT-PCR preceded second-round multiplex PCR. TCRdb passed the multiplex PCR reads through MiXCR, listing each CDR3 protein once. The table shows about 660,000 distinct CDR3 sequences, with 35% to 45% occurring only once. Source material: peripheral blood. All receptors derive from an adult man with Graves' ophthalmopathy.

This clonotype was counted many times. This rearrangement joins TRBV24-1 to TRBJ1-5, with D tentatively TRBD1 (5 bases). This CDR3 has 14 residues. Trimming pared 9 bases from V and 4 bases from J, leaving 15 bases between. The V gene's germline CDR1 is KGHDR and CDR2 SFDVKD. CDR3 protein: CATALGGANQPQHF. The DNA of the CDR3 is TGTGCCACCGCTCTGGGAGGGGCAAATCAGCCCCAGCATTTT.

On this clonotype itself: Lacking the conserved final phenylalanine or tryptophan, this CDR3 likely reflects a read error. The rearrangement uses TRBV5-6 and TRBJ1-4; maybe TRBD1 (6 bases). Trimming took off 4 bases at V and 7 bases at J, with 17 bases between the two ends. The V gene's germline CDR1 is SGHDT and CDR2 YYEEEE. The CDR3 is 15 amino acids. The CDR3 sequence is CASSLDRMRGEKLFY. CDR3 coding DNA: TGTGCCAGCAGCCTAGACAGGATGCGGGGTGAAAAACTGTTTTAT.

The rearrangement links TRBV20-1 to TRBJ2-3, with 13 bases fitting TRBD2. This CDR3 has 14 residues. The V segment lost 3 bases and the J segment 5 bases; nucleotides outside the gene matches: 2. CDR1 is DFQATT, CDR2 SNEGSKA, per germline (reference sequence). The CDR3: CSASTSGRGDTQYF. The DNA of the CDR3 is TGCAGTGCTAGTACTAGCGGGAGGGGAGATACGCAGTATTTT.

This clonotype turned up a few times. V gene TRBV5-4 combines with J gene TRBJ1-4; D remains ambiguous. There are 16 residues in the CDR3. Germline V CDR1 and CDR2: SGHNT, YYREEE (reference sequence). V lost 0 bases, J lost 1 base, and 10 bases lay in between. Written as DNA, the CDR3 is TGTGCCAGCAGCTTGGAGGCAGGAGTAACTAATGAAAAACTGTTTTTT. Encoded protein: CASSLEAGVTNEKLFF.

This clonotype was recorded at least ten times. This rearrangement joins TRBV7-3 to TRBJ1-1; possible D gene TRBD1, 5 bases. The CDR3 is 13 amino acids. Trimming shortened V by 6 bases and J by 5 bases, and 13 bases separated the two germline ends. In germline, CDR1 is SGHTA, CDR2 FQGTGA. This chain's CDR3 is CASSRGGGTEAFF. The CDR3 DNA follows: TGTGCCAGCAGTCGGGGGGGGGGGACTGAAGCTTTCTTT.

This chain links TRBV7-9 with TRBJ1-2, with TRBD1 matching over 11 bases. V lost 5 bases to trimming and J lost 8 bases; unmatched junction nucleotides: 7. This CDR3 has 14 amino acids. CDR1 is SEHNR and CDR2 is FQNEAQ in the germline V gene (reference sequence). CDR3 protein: CASSPVGQGVGYTF. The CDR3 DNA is TGTGCCAGCAGCCCAGTGGGACAGGGGGTAGGCTACACCTTC.

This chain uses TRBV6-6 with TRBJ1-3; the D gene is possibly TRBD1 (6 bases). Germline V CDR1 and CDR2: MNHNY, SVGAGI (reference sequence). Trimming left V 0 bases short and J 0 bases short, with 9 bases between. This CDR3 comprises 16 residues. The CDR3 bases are TGTGCCAGCAGTTACTCACAGGGCAGCTCTGGAAACACCATATATTTT. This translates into CASSYSQGSSGNTIYF.

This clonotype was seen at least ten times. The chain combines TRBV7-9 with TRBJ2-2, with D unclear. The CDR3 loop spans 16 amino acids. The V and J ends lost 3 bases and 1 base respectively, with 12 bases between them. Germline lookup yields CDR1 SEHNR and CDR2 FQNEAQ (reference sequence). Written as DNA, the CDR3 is TGTGCCAGCAGCTTGTCCCTTTTCGTGAACACCGGGGAGCTGTTTTTT. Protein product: CASSLSLFVNTGELFF. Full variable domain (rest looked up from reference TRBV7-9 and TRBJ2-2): DTGVSQNPRHKITKRGQNVTFRCDPISEHNRLYWYRQTLGQGPEFLTYFQNEAQLEKSRLLSDRFSAERPKGSFSTLEIQRTEQGDSAMYLCASSLSLFVNTGELFFGEGSRLTVL.

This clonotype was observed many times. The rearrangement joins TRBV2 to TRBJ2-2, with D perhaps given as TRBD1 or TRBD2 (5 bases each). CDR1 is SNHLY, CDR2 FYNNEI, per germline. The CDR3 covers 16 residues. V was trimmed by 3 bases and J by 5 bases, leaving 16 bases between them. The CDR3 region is CASSEGVPGVTGELFF. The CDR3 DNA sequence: TGTGCCAGCAGTGAGGGGGTTCCCGGGGTTACCGGGGAGCTGTTTTTT. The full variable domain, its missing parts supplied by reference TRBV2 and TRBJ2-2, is EPEVTQTPSHQVTQMGQEVILRCVPISNHLYFYWYRQILGQKVEFLVSFYNNEISEKSEIFDDQFSVERPDGSNFTLKIRSTKLEDSAMYFCASSEGVPGVTGELFFGEGSRLTVL.